The rows below give T cell receptor beta chains drawn from one sample of a study of shared clonotypes between healthy human individuals. The method was immunoSEQ multiplex PCR; TCRdb's version includes in-frame clones alone and lacks a portion of them. The table lists more than 550,000 clones, 55% to 75% of them singletons, with under 2% in the top ten. Source material: memory CD4+ T cells sorted from blood. The receptors originated from a woman aged 25 to 39 in good health. Each CDR3 is given with its conserved first and last residue. Fields, in order: clone size, D gene, J gene, V gene, CDR3 protein, CDR3 DNA. The D gene is left open where the match is weak. The size of a clone is reported for some rows only, either as once, few or many, or as a class for expanded clones.

-,-,TRBJ1-1,TRBV10-3,CAISESVWNTEAFF,TGTGCCATCAGTGAGAGCGTGTGGAACACTGAAGCTTTCTTT
-,TRBD2,TRBJ2-7,TRBV18,CASSLVGGTSVSSYEQYF,TGTGCCAGCTCACTCGTGGGGGGGACTAGCGTTTCAAGCTACGAGCAGTACTTC
-,-,TRBJ2-7,TRBV6-1,CASRGVYEQYF,TGTGCCAGCCGAGGGGTCTACGAGCAGTACTTC
-,TRBD1,TRBJ2-5,TRBV9,CASSVDSGGETQYF,TGTGCCAGCAGCGTAGATTCAGGGGGAGAGACCCAGTACTTC
-,TRBD2,TRBJ2-7,TRBV4-2,CASSSKTSGITYEQYF,TGTGCCAGCAGCTCGAAGACTAGCGGGATCACCTACGAGCAGTACTTC
-,-,TRBJ1-5,TRBV7-8,CASSLVSGGNQPQHF,TGTGCCAGCAGCTTAGTGTCCGGGGGAAATCAGCCCCAGCATTTT
-,-,TRBJ2-7,TRBV18,CASSQDSRSYEQYF,TGTGCCAGCTCACAGGACAGCAGGTCCTACGAGCAGTACTTC
-,-,TRBJ2-3,TRBV7-2,CASSLGERRGPDTQYF,TGTGCCAGCAGCTTAGGCGAGCGGAGGGGCCCAGATACGCAGTATTTT
-,-,TRBJ2-7,TRBV28,CASSFPRQYYEQYF,TGTGCCAGCAGTTTTCCACGACAGTATTACGAGCAGTACTTC
-,-,TRBJ1-1,TRBV5-4,CASSFGNRDGTEAFF,TGTGCCAGCAGCTTTGGCAACAGAGATGGCACTGAAGCTTTCTTT
-,-,TRBJ1-2,TRBV2,CASRRGELTYGYTF,TGTGCCAGCAGGAGGGGGGAGCTCACCTATGGCTACACCTTC
-,-,TRBJ2-3,TRBV7-2,CASSLNYISTDTQYF,TGTGCCAGCAGCTTAAATTATATCTCCACAGATACGCAGTATTTT
-,TRBD2,TRBJ2-5,TRBV18,CASSGTSGRGETQYF,TGTGCCAGCTCCGGGACTAGCGGGAGAGGGGAGACCCAGTACTTC
-,-,TRBJ1-3,TRBV21-1,CASSKVANQPSGNTIYF,TGTGCCAGCAGCAAAGTGGCCAATCAACCCTCTGGAAACACCATATATTTT
-,-,TRBJ1-5,TRBV28,CASSLPYNNQPQHF,TGTGCCAGCAGTTTACCGTATAATAATCAGCCCCAGCATTTT
-,TRBD1,TRBJ1-2,TRBV18,CASSPRQGDRRSGYTF,TGTGCCAGCTCACCGAGACAGGGGGATCGTCGCTCGGGCTACACCTTC
-,TRBD2,TRBJ2-1,TRBV18,CASSPRAAGAYNEQFF,TGTGCCAGCTCACCACGGGCTGCGGGGGCCTACAATGAGCAGTTCTTC
-,TRBD1,TRBJ1-3,TRBV5-1,CASSLGDRGSGNTIYF,TGCGCCAGCAGCTTGGGGGACAGGGGCTCTGGAAACACCATATATTTT
few,-,TRBJ1-4,TRBV27,CASSTNEKLFF,TGTGCCAGCAGCACCAATGAAAAACTGTTTTTT
-,-,TRBJ2-2,TRBV5-1,CASSLDQNTGELFF,TGCGCCAGCAGCCTGGATCAGAACACCGGGGAGCTGTTTTTT
-,-,TRBJ2-5,TRBV6-6,CASSYSGKTQYF,TGTGCCAGCAGTTACTCAGGAAAGACCCAGTACTTC
-,-,TRBJ2-3,TRBV7-3,CASSLTGRERDTQYF,TGTGCCAGCAGCTTAACAGGCAGGGAGCGAGATACGCAGTATTTT
-,-,TRBJ2-2,TRBV7-7,CASSLDGTAATGELFF,TGTGCCAGCAGCTTAGACGGGACGGCTGCTACCGGGGAGCTGTTTTTT
-,TRBD1,TRBJ1-1,TRBV5-1,CASSLRGGEGNTEAFF,TGCGCCAGCAGCTTGAGAGGGGGCGAGGGTAACACTGAAGCTTTCTTT
-,-,TRBJ2-2,TRBV5-5,CASSLVPGLLTGELFF,TGTGCCAGCAGCTTGGTACCGGGACTCTTGACCGGGGAGCTGTTTTTT
-,TRBD2,TRBJ2-3,TRBV19,CASSESGGLAGADTQYF,TGTGCCAGTAGTGAATCAGGGGGACTAGCGGGAGCAGATACGCAGTATTTT
-,TRBD1,TRBJ1-2,TRBV2,CASSRDRLGGYTF,TGTGCCAGCAGTAGGGACAGGCTGGGTGGCTACACCTTC
-,-,TRBJ2-7,TRBV11-2,CASSRAGQVAYEQYF,TGTGCCAGCAGCCGAGCGGGACAAGTAGCCTACGAGCAGTACTTC
-,-,TRBJ1-1,TRBV27,CASSLRVLSTEAFF,TGTGCCAGCAGTTTAAGGGTGTTGAGCACTGAAGCTTTCTTT
-,-,TRBJ1-1,TRBV5-1,CASSLMVENTEAFF,TGCGCCAGCAGCTTGATGGTAGAGAACACTGAAGCTTTCTTT
few,-,TRBJ1-5,TRBV2,CASNYQGNQPQHF,TGTGCCAGCAACTATCAGGGGAATCAGCCCCAGCATTTT
-,-,TRBJ1-5,TRBV6-1,CASRVADNQPQHF,TGTGCCAGCAGGGTGGCAGATAATCAGCCCCAGCATTTT
-,-,TRBJ2-7,TRBV11-2,CASSLILRARRNEQYF,TGTGCCAGCAGCTTAATTCTCCGGGCCAGGAGGAACGAGCAGTACTTC
-,-,TRBJ1-1,TRBV7-2,CASSLHGSGRGTEAFF,TGTGCCAGCAGCTTACACGGATCAGGGCGGGGCACTGAAGCTTTCTTT
-,-,TRBJ1-1,TRBV19,CASTKSIAELGAFF,TGTGCCAGTACCAAGTCGATCGCTGAATTAGGAGCTTTCTTT
once,-,TRBJ1-2,TRBV28,CASSSGGRMAGYTF,TGTGCCAGCAGTTCAGGAGGGCGCATGGCTGGCTACACCTTC
-,TRBD1,TRBJ1-5,TRBV9,CASSAGQGGNQPQHF,TGTGCCAGCAGCGCCGGACAGGGGGGCAATCAGCCCCAGCATTTT
-,-,TRBJ1-5,TRBV28,CASSLEGRWGRDSNQPQHF,TGTGCCAGCAGTTTAGAAGGGAGATGGGGCAGAGATAGCAATCAGCCCCAGCATTTT
-,-,TRBJ1-4,TRBV19,CAIYRVNDEKLFF,TGTGCCATATACAGGGTTAATGATGAAAAACTGTTTTTT
-,-,TRBJ2-1,TRBV10-2,CASSEPKRSTYNEQFF,TGCGCCAGCAGTGAGCCTAAAAGGAGCACCTACAATGAGCAGTTCTTC
-,TRBD2,TRBJ2-1,TRBV7-9,CASSSASGPDNEQFF,TGTGCCAGCAGCTCCGCTAGCGGTCCCGACAATGAGCAGTTCTTC
-,-,TRBJ1-4,TRBV2,CASTLGVTTNEKLFF,TGTGCCAGCACTCTTGGAGTTACAACTAATGAAAAACTGTTTTTT
-,-,TRBJ2-3,TRBV30,CAWGTEGGLRTDTQYF,TGTGCCTGGGGGACAGAGGGGGGGCTTCGCACAGATACGCAGTATTTT
-,TRBD1,TRBJ2-7,TRBV28,CASSLRTGSYEQYF,TGTGCCAGCAGTTTAAGGACAGGGAGTTACGAGCAGTACTTC
-,-,TRBJ2-5,TRBV5-1,CASSLGASEGETQYF,TGCGCCAGCAGCTTGGGGGCTAGCGAGGGAGAGACCCAGTACTTC
-,-,TRBJ1-4,TRBV6-1,CASSPEGGAEKLFF,TGTGCCAGCAGCCCAGAGGGGGGGGCTGAAAAACTGTTTTTT
-,TRBD1,TRBJ2-1,TRBV14,CASSSQLPGQGPHEQFF,TGTGCCAGCAGCTCCCAGCTACCGGGACAGGGTCCCCATGAGCAGTTCTTC
-,-,TRBJ1-2,TRBV25-1,CASSESTVHGYTF,TGTGCCAGCAGTGAATCCACAGTTCATGGCTACACCTTC
-,-,TRBJ2-7,TRBV6-5,CASSYSTGETSYEQYF,TGTGCCAGCAGTTACTCGACAGGAGAAACCTCCTACGAGCAGTACTTC
-,-,TRBJ2-7,TRBV6-4,CASSYEQYF,TGTGCCAGCTCCTACGAGCAGTACTTC
-,-,TRBJ1-2,TRBV7-2,CASSLFEGNYGYTF,TGTGCCAGCAGCTTATTTGAGGGGAACTATGGCTACACCTTC
once,-,TRBJ2-3,TRBV28,CASIARDTQYF,TGTGCCAGCATCGCACGGGATACGCAGTATTTT
few,-,TRBJ2-3,TRBV15,CATSRALTPSTDTQYF,TGTGCCACCAGCCGGGCTTTGACCCCTAGCACAGATACGCAGTATTTT